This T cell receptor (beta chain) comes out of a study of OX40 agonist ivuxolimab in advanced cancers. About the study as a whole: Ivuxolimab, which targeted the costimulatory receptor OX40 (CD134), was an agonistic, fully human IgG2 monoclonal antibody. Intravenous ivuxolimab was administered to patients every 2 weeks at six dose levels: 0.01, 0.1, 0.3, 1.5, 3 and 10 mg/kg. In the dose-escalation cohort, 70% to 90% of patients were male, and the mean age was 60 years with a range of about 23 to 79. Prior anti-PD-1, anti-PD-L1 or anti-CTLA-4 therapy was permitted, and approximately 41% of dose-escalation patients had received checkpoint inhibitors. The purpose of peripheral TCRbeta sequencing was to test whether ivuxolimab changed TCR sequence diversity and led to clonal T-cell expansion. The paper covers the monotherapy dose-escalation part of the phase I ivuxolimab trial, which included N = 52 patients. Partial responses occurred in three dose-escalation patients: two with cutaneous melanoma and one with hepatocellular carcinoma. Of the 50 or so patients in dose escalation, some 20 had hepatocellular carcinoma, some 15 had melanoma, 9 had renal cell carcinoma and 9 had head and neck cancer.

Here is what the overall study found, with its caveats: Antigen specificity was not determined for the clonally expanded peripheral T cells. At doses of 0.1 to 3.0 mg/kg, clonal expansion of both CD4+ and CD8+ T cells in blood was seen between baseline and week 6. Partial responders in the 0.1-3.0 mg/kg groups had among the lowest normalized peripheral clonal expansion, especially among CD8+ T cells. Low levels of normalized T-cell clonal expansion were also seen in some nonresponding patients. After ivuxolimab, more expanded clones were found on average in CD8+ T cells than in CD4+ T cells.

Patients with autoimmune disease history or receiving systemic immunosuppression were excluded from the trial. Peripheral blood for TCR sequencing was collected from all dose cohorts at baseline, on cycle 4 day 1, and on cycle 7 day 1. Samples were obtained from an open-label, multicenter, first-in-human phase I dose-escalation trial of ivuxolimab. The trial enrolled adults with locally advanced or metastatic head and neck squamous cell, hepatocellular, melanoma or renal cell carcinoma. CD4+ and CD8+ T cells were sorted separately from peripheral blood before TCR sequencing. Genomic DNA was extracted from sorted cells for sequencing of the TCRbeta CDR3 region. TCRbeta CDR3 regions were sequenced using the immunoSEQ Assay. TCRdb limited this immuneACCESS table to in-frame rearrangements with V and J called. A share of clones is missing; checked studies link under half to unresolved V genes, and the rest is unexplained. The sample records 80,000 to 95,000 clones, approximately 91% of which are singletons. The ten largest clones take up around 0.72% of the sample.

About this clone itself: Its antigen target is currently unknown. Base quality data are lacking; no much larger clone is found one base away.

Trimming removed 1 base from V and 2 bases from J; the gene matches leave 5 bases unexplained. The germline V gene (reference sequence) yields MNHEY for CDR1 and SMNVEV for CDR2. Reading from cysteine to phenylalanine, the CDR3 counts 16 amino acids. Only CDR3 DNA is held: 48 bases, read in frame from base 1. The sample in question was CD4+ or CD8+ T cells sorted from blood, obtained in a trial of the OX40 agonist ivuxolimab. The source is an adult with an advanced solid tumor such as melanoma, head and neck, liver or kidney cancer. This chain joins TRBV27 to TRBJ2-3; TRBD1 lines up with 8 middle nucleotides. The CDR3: CASSLYPTGATDTQYF. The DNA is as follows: TGTGCCAGCAGTTTATATCCGACAGGGGCCACAGATACGCAGTATTTT.